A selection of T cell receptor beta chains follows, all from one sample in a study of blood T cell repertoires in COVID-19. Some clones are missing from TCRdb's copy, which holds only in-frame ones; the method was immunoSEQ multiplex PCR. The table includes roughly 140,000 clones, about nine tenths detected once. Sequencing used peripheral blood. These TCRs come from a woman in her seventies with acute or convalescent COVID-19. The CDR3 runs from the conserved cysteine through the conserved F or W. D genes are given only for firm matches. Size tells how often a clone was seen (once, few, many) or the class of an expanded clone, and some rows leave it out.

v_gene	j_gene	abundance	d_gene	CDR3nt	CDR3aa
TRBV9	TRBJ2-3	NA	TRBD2	TGTGCCAGCAGCGTAGTGAGCGGGGGGGCCGCGGATACGCAGTATTTT	CASSVVSGGAADTQYF
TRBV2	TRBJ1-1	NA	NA	TGTGCCAGCAGGAAGGAGGCCAGGGGATCGACTGAAGCTTTCTTT	CASRKEARGSTEAFF
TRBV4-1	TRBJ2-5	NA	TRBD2	TGCGCCAGCAGCCAAGTTGGCGGGGGGGACAAAGAGACCCAGTACTTC	CASSQVGGGDKETQYF
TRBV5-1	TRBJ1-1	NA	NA	TGCGCCAGCAGCTTTTTTCAGGTTGGCAGGACTGAAGCTTTCTTT	CASSFFQVGRTEAFF
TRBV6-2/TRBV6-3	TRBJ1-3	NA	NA	TGTGCCAGCAGTTACAATATCCGCTCAGCTGGAAACACCATATATTTT	CASSYNIRSAGNTIYF
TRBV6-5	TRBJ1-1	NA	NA	TGTGCCAGCAGTCAACAGGGCAGGACTGAAGCTTTCTTT	CASSQQGRTEAFF
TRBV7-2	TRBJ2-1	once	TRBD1	TGTGCCAGCAGCTTAGTGGGACAGGGGTCGGGTGAGCAGTTCTTC	CASSLVGQGSGEQFF
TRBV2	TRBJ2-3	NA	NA	TGTGCCAGCAGTACCGACAGGATAAGCACAGATACGCAGTATTTT	CASSTDRISTDTQYF
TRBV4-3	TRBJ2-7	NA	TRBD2	TGCGCCAGCAGCCTAGGACTAGACTACGAGCAGTACTTC	CASSLGLDYEQYF
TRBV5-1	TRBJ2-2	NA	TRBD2	TGCGCCAGCAGCTTGGGTGGACTAGCGTTCAACACCGGGGAGCTGTTTTTT	CASSLGGLAFNTGELFF
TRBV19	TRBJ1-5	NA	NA	TGTGCCAGTAGTATTTCAGGGCAGGGGAGTCAGCCCCAGCATTTT	CASSISGQGSQPQHF
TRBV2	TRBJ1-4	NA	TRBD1	TGTGCCAGCAGTGGAGGGGGACAGTTAATTTATGAAAAACTGTTTTTT	CASSGGGQLIYEKLFF
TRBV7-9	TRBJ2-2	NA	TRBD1	TGTGCCAGCAGCTTTGGACAGGGAAACACCGGGGAGCTGTTTTTT	CASSFGQGNTGELFF
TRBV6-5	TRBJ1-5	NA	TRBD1	TGTGCCAGCGGACGGACAGGGGATAGCAATCAGCCCCAGCATTTT	CASGRTGDSNQPQHF
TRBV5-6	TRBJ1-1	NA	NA	TGTGCCAGCAGCTTGGGCGGCAGGGCGACCATGAACACTGAAGCTTTCTTT	CASSLGGRATMNTEAFF
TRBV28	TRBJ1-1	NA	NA	TGTGCCGTTACGGGGAACACTGAAGCTTTCTTT	CAVTGNTEAFF
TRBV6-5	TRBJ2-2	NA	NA	TGTGCCAGCAGTTACTACCAGGGGACCGGGGAGCTGTTTTTT	CASSYYQGTGELFF
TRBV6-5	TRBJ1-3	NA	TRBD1	TGTGCCAGCAGTCAGACAGGGGCTTCTGGAAACACCATATATTTT	CASSQTGASGNTIYF
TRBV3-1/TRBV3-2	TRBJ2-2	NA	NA	TGTGCCAGCAGCCAACGCGGGGAGCTGTTTTTT	CASSQRGELFF
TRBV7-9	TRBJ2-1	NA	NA	TGTGCCAGCAGCCTCGGGTCGTATGAGCAGTTCTTC	CASSLGSYEQFF
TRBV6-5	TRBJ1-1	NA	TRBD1	TGTGCCAGCAGGTACAGGGGAGGAACTGAAGCTTTCTTT	CASRYRGGTEAFF
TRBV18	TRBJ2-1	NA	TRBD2	TGTGCCAGCTCACCCCTAAGCGGGGGGGCCCACAATGAGCAGTTCTTC	CASSPLSGGAHNEQFF
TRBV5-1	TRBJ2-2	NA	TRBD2	TGCGCCAGCTCGTCTCGGGCTAGCGGGCGGTCGGGGGACACCGGGGAGCTGTTTTTT	CASSSRASGRSGDTGELFF
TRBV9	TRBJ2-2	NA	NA	TGTGCCAGCAGCTCCCCCCGCGGGGGCAACACCGGGGAGCTGTTTTTT	CASSSPRGGNTGELFF
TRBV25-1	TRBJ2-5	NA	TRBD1	TGTGCCAGCAGTGAGTTTGGACAGGGGGGAAAAGAGACCCAGTACTTC	CASSEFGQGGKETQYF
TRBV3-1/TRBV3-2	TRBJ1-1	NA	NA	TGTGCCAGCAGCCGGGGGGGTACTGAAGCTTTCTTT	CASSRGGTEAFF
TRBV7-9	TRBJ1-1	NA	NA	TGTGCCAGCAGCCCCTGGGGGGAAGGGGCCACTGAAGCTTTCTTT	CASSPWGEGATEAFF
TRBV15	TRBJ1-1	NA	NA	TGTGCCACCAGCAAAAGAGGGGGGAACACTGAAGCTTTCTTT	CATSKRGGNTEAFF
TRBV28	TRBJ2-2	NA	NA	TGTGCCAGCAAGAGAGCGAACACCGGGGAGCTGTTTTTT	CASKRANTGELFF
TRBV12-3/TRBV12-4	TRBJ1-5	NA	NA	TGTGCCAGCAGTCCGGGGACAAGGCCCCAGCATTTT	CASSPGTRPQHF
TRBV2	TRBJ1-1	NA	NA	TGTGCCAGCCTACCGGCGGGGGTGCGGAACACTGAAGCTTTCTTT	CASLPAGVRNTEAFF
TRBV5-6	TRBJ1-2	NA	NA	TGTGCCAGCAGCGCCGGAGGGAACTATGGCTACACCTTC	CASSAGGNYGYTF
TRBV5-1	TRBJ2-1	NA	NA	TGCGCCAGCGCCAAGGGGGGGGCCGGCAATGAGCAGTTCTTC	CASAKGGAGNEQFF
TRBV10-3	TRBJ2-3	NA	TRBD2	TGTGCCATCAGTATAGGGACTAGCGGGGCCCGCACAGATACGCAGTATTTT	CAISIGTSGARTDTQYF
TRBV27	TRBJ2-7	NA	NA	TGTGCCAGCGGGACAAAAAAGCAGTACTTC	CASGTKKQYF
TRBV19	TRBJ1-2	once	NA	TGTGCCAGTAGTATTGGTGATGGGCGTCTCTATGGCTACACCTTC	CASSIGDGRLYGYTF
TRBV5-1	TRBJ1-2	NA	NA	TGCGCCAGCAGCTTGGGGGGAGTTGAGGGCCACTATGGCTACACCTTC	CASSLGGVEGHYGYTF
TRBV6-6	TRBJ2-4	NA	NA	TGTGCCAGCACCACGGGACAACTAGCCAAAAACATTCAGTACTTC	CASTTGQLAKNIQYF
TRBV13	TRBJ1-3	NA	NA	TGTGCCAGCAGCTTCCAGGGAACGGCTGGAAACACCATATATTTT	CASSFQGTAGNTIYF
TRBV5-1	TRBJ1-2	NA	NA	TGCGCCAGCAGCTTAGACAGCTATGGCTACACCTTC	CASSLDSYGYTF
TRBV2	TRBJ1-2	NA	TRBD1	TGTGCCAGCACCGGGGACAGCTCAAACTATGGCTACACCTTC	CASTGDSSNYGYTF
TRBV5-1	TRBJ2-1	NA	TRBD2	TGCGCCAGCAGCTTGTGCGGCGGGGGGGGAGCCTACAATGAGCAGTTCTTC	CASSLCGGGGAYNEQFF
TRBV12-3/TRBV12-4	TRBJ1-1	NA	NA	TGTGCCAGCAGTCCCAGGGGCGGTGAAGCTTTCTTT	CASSPRGGEAFF
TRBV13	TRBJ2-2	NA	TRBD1	TGTGCCAGCACGGCGCGGGACAGGATGTTCGCGAACACCGGGGAGCTGTTTTTT	CASTARDRMFANTGELFF
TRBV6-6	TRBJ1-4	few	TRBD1	TGTGCCAGCAGTTACTCGACAGGGCTGCTGTTTTTT	CASSYSTGLLFF
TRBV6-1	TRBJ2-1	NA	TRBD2	TGTGCCAGCAGTGGCGGGGGGGCAACGGTTTACAATGAGCAGTTCTTC	CASSGGGATVYNEQFF
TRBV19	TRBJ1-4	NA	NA	TGTGCCAGTAGTCCCTCCCACCTGGAGAATGAAAAACTGTTTTTT	CASSPSHLENEKLFF
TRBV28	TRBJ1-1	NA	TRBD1	TGTGCCAGCGGGACAGGGGGTGGGAACACTGAAGCTTTCTTT	CASGTGGGNTEAFF
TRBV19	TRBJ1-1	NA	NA	TGTGCCAGTAGCTCCGGCGGGGGGAGGAACACTGAAGCTTTCTTT	CASSSGGGRNTEAFF
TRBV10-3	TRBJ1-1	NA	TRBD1	TGTGCCATCAGACCGGGACAGGAGGCTGAAGCTTTCTTT	CAIRPGQEAEAFF
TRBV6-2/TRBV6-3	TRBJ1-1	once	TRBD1	TGTGCCAGCAGTTCCCCCGGACAGGCTAACACTGAAGCTTTCTTT	CASSSPGQANTEAFF
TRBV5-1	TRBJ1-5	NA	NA	TGCGCCAGCAGCTTGGTGGGGGGAAGGCAGCCCCAGCATTTT	CASSLVGGRQPQHF
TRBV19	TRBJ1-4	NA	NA	TGTGCCAGTAGCCGACGAGAGGGAGGTGCAACTAATGAAAAACTGTTTTTT	CASSRREGGATNEKLFF
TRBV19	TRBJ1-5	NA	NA	TGTGCCAGTAGTATAGATCTGGGTGGAGTTAGCAATCAGCCCCAGCATTTT	CASSIDLGGVSNQPQHF
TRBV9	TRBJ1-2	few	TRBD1	TGTGCCAGCAGCCGACCGACAGGGGCTTTTAACTATGGCTACACCTTC	CASSRPTGAFNYGYTF
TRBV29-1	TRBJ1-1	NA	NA	TGCAGCGTTAGGTATCCGGGGAACACTGAAGCTTTCTTT	CSVRYPGNTEAFF
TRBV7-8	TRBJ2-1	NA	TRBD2	TGTGCCAGCAGCTTAAGGGGGGCGGGAGGTTCCTACAATGAGCAGTTCTTC	CASSLRGAGGSYNEQFF
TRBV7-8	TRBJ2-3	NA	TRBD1	TGTGCCAGCAGCTTATCTTCCAGGGGGCGGACAGATACGCAGTATTTT	CASSLSSRGRTDTQYF